This entry lists 7 T cell receptor beta chains sequenced from one sample in a study of spatial heterogeneity in lung cancer. The time point is: sample taken at primary tumor resection. TCRdb ran MiXCR on the 5' RACE reads and lists one entry per CDR3 protein. In the table there are tens of thousands of distinct CDR3 sequences, 7% of which are singletons. Here the sequenced sample was PBMCs, taken at surgery. These receptors all stem from a male donor with early-stage non-small cell lung cancer.

This clonotype was seen at least ten times. This rearrangement joins TRBV24-1 to TRBJ2-1; no reliable D call. V dropped 4 bases and J dropped 4 bases, with 4 bases sitting between them. The germline CDR1 and CDR2 sequences are KGHDR and SFDVKD. The CDR3 length is 12 residues. The CDR3 bases are TGTGCCACCAGTGAGAAGTACAATGAGCAGTTCTTC. This codes for CATSEKYNEQFF.

CDR3 amino acids: CSAELSSYEQYF. Written as DNA, the CDR3 is TGCAGCGCTGAGTTGAGCTCCTACGAGCAGTACTTC. The rearrangement joins TRBV29-1 to TRBJ2-7, with D hard to call. Germline loops: CDR1 SQVTM, CDR2 ANQGSEA. V lost 7 bases, J lost 0 bases, and 10 bases lay in between. This CDR3 is built from 12 residues.

This clonotype was picked up a small number of times. The chain carries TRBV2 and TRBJ2-1, with D tentatively TRBD1 (5 bases). The germline V gene encodes CDR1 SNHLY and CDR2 FYNNEI. V gave up 7 bases and J gave up 10 bases, with 14 bases separating them. CDR3 length equals 12 residues. The CDR3 nucleotides are TGTGCCAGCACCTGGACATCATGGGAGCAGTTCTTC. Protein product: CASTWTSWEQFF.

In its sample, this clonotype was seen many times. The junction shows a germline mismatch at one end, possibly a read error. This sequence joins TRBV7-2 and TRBJ1-1; D is unresolved. Germline-derived CDR1 and CDR2 are SGHTA and FQGNSA. The CDR3 spans 16 residues. The CDR3 coding sequence is TGTGCCAGCAGCTTAGGACGGACTACGGTGAATACTGAAGCTTTCTTT. Translation: CASSLGRTTVNTEAFF.

This clonotype was observed a handful of times. V gene TRBV5-1 combines with J gene TRBJ1-3; D remains ambiguous. The germline V and J ends were trimmed by 3 bases and 0 bases, with 13 bases remaining between them. The CDR3 covers 16 residues. Germline-derived CDR1 and CDR2 are SGHRS and YFSETQ. The CDR3: CASSSGGSVSGNTIYF. The CDR3 DNA is TGCGCCAGCAGCTCAGGTGGGAGTGTCTCTGGAAACACCATATATTTT.

This clonotype was picked up many times. The chain combines TRBV14 with TRBJ1-5; D is ambiguous. Germline loops: CDR1 SGHDN, CDR2 FVKESK. The length of the CDR3 is 16 residues. Trimming cost V 1 base and J 0 bases, with 10 bases left between them. CDR3 protein: CASSQVWDYSNQPQHF. The CDR3 bases are TGTGCCAGCAGCCAAGTTTGGGATTATAGCAATCAGCCCCAGCATTTT.

By share, this clonotype counts as large. DNA for the CDR3: TGTGCCAGCAGCTTAGAACTAGCGGGTTCTCTCTCCTACAATGAGCAGTTCTTC. It is translated as CASSLELAGSLSYNEQFF. This chain connects TRBV7-8 to TRBJ2-1, with TRBD2 matching over 9 bases. There are 18 residues in the CDR3. V trimming: 1 base; J trimming: 0 bases; junction bases outside the gene matches: 7. Germline V CDR1 and CDR2: SGHVS, FQNEAQ.